Sequencing of this T cell receptor beta chain was carried out in a study of T cells in localized non-small cell lung cancer. Findings and caveats of the study: Median approximately 58 top-100 tumor clones were shared with paired adjacent lung. Heterogeneity within the tumor remains possible, as just one region underwent sequencing. It was uninvolved adjacent lung that showed the highest T cell clonality, exceeding tumor.

With regard to this clone: The antigen is not known.

V lost 1 base and J 7 bases, leaving 11 bases between the germline ends. The CDR3 consists of 14 residues. The germline CDR1 and CDR2 sequences are SGHNT and YENEEA. Assay used: immunoSEQ multiplex PCR; TCRdb lists only in-frame clones, some missing. This sample has about 1,700 clones, with about a fifth found just once. The TCR originated in a woman aged 35 to 69 with stage I lung adenocarcinoma. The V and J genes are TRBV11-3 and TRBJ1-5; D not resolved. Sequenced here: normal lung tissue next to the tumor, sampled before any cancer treatment. The CDR3 reads CASSLGRTGQPQHF. CDR3 coding DNA: TGTGCCAGCAGCTTAGGACGGACGGGCCAGCCCCAGCATTTT.